This is a list of T cell receptor beta chains from one sample in a study of vaccination and CD4 T cells after COVID-19. Their specific antigens are unknown. TCRdb recomputed calls from the PCR reads with MiXCR, one row per CDR3 protein. The table has around 19,000 distinct CDR3 sequences, about 66% seen once; the top ten hold 3% to 4%. The specimen was CD4+ T cells from blood, cultured in vitro. The source of these receptors is a human donor who had recovered from COVID-19. CDR3s include the opening cysteine and the closing phenylalanine or tryptophan. A D gene is named only where the DNA matches it firmly. Some rows mark clone size as missing; the rest say once, few, many or name a class of expanded clone.

abundance: NA; j_gene: TRBJ2-1; v_gene: TRBV12-3/TRBV12-4; d_gene: NA; CDR3aa: CASSPMVGQFF; CDR3nt: TGTGCCAGCAGCCCCATGGTTGGGCAGTTCTTC
abundance: NA; j_gene: TRBJ1-3; v_gene: TRBV30; d_gene: NA; CDR3aa: CAWSAGPPSGNTIYF; CDR3nt: TGTGCCTGGAGTGCAGGGCCTCCCTCTGGAAACACCATATATTTT
abundance: NA; j_gene: TRBJ1-2; v_gene: TRBV7-8; d_gene: NA; CDR3aa: CASSSAGGYTF; CDR3nt: TGTGCCAGCAGCAGTGCAGGCGGCTACACCTTC
abundance: NA; j_gene: TRBJ2-3; v_gene: TRBV7-2; d_gene: TRBD2; CDR3aa: CASSSNSGGTSTDTQYF; CDR3nt: TGTGCCAGCAGCTCGAATAGCGGGGGGACTAGCACAGATACGCAGTATTTT
abundance: NA; j_gene: TRBJ2-2; v_gene: TRBV20-1; d_gene: NA; CDR3aa: CSARDRGTAGELFF; CDR3nt: TGCAGTGCTAGAGATCGGGGGACAGCCGGGGAGCTGTTTTTT
abundance: NA; j_gene: TRBJ1-5; v_gene: TRBV28; d_gene: NA; CDR3aa: CASSSGDQPQHF; CDR3nt: TGTGCCAGCAGTTCCGGGGATCAGCCCCAGCATTTT
abundance: few; j_gene: TRBJ2-7; v_gene: TRBV30; d_gene: NA; CDR3aa: CAWSVLQGGSEQYF; CDR3nt: TGTGCCTGGAGTGTACTCCAGGGAGGCTCCGAGCAGTACTTC
abundance: NA; j_gene: TRBJ1-1; v_gene: TRBV6-1; d_gene: NA; CDR3aa: CASRTDVMNTEAFF; CDR3nt: TGTGCCAGCAGGACAGACGTCATGAACACTGAAGCTTTCTTT
abundance: NA; j_gene: TRBJ1-1; v_gene: TRBV25-1; d_gene: NA; CDR3aa: CASSDIGEEAFF; CDR3nt: TGTGCCAGCAGTGATATTGGAGAAGAAGCTTTCTTT
abundance: NA; j_gene: TRBJ1-1; v_gene: TRBV7-2; d_gene: NA; CDR3aa: CASSFKVGPRNTEAFF; CDR3nt: TGTGCCAGCAGCTTTAAAGTCGGGCCCCGGAACACTGAAGCTTTCTTT
abundance: once; j_gene: TRBJ1-1; v_gene: TRBV7-8; d_gene: TRBD1; CDR3aa: CASRQGQTEAFF; CDR3nt: TGTGCCAGCAGACAGGGGCAAACTGAAGCTTTCTTT
abundance: NA; j_gene: TRBJ2-2; v_gene: TRBV19; d_gene: NA; CDR3aa: CASSIRIAGELFF; CDR3nt: TGTGCCAGTAGTATACGGATAGCCGGGGAGCTGTTTTTT
abundance: NA; j_gene: TRBJ1-2; v_gene: TRBV7-3; d_gene: TRBD1; CDR3aa: CASSPTGAGYTF; CDR3nt: TGTGCCAGCAGCCCTACAGGGGCTGGCTACACCTTC
abundance: NA; j_gene: TRBJ1-1; v_gene: TRBV30; d_gene: NA; CDR3aa: CAWTGVNTEAFF; CDR3nt: TGTGCCTGGACAGGGGTGAACACTGAAGCTTTCTTT
abundance: NA; j_gene: TRBJ1-1; v_gene: TRBV19; d_gene: NA; CDR3aa: CASSILAGTEAFF; CDR3nt: TGTGCCAGTAGTATCTTGGCGGGCACTGAAGCTTTCTTT
abundance: NA; j_gene: TRBJ2-1; v_gene: TRBV6-2/TRBV6-3; d_gene: NA; CDR3aa: CASSYDRSSYNEQFF; CDR3nt: TGTGCCAGCAGTTACGACAGGAGCTCCTACAATGAGCAGTTCTTC
abundance: NA; j_gene: TRBJ2-7; v_gene: TRBV30; d_gene: TRBD1; CDR3aa: CAWGQGFDEQYF; CDR3nt: TGTGCCTGGGGACAGGGGTTCGACGAGCAGTACTTC
abundance: NA; j_gene: TRBJ1-5; v_gene: TRBV19; d_gene: TRBD1; CDR3aa: CASSTTGERNQPQHF; CDR3nt: TGTGCCAGTAGTACTACAGGGGAGCGCAATCAGCCCCAGCATTTT
abundance: NA; j_gene: TRBJ1-2; v_gene: TRBV20-1; d_gene: NA; CDR3aa: CSGQGSNYGYTF; CDR3nt: TGCAGTGGCCAGGGATCCAACTATGGCTACACCTTC
abundance: NA; j_gene: TRBJ1-2; v_gene: TRBV6-2/TRBV6-3; d_gene: TRBD1; CDR3aa: CASLYRGQNYGYTF; CDR3nt: TGTGCCAGCCTGTACAGGGGGCAGAACTATGGCTACACCTTC
abundance: NA; j_gene: TRBJ2-7; v_gene: TRBV20-1; d_gene: TRBD2; CDR3aa: CSASPRLAGAYEQYF; CDR3nt: TGCAGTGCTAGCCCTAGACTAGCGGGCGCCTACGAGCAGTACTTC
abundance: NA; j_gene: TRBJ1-2; v_gene: TRBV7-6; d_gene: NA; CDR3aa: CASSLGGDYGYTF; CDR3nt: TGTGCCAGCAGCTTAGGGGGGGACTATGGCTACACCTTC
abundance: NA; j_gene: TRBJ2-3; v_gene: TRBV19; d_gene: NA; CDR3aa: CASSILGPSTDTQYF; CDR3nt: TGTGCCAGTAGTATACTCGGTCCCAGCACAGATACGCAGTATTTT
abundance: NA; j_gene: TRBJ1-6; v_gene: TRBV7-9; d_gene: TRBD1; CDR3aa: CASSLAVTGDNSPLHF; CDR3nt: TGTGCCAGCAGCTTAGCGGTGACAGGGGATAATTCACCCCTCCACTTT
abundance: NA; j_gene: TRBJ2-1; v_gene: TRBV5-1; d_gene: NA; CDR3aa: CASSLVSGSEQFF; CDR3nt: TGCGCCAGCAGCTTGGTATCGGGCTCTGAGCAGTTCTTC
abundance: NA; j_gene: TRBJ2-7; v_gene: TRBV7-2; d_gene: TRBD1; CDR3aa: CASTGTGVNYEQYF; CDR3nt: TGTGCCAGCACCGGGACAGGGGTCAACTACGAGCAGTACTTC
abundance: once; j_gene: TRBJ2-3; v_gene: TRBV7-3; d_gene: TRBD1; CDR3aa: CASSSGQGTQYF; CDR3nt: TGTGCCAGCAGCTCCGGACAGGGAACGCAGTATTTT
abundance: NA; j_gene: TRBJ2-7; v_gene: TRBV20-1; d_gene: TRBD2; CDR3aa: CSARMPSGRGYEQYF; CDR3nt: TGCAGTGCTAGAATGCCTAGCGGGCGGGGCTACGAGCAGTACTTC
abundance: NA; j_gene: TRBJ1-2; v_gene: TRBV24-1; d_gene: NA; CDR3aa: CATSEDGLGGYTF; CDR3nt: TGTGCCACCAGCGAGGACGGGCTAGGAGGCTACACCTTC
abundance: NA; j_gene: TRBJ1-6; v_gene: TRBV2; d_gene: NA; CDR3aa: CASSRDKVNGSPLHF; CDR3nt: TGTGCCAGCAGTCGGGACAAGGTCAATGGTTCACCCCTCCACTTT
abundance: NA; j_gene: TRBJ2-7; v_gene: TRBV12-3/TRBV12-4; d_gene: NA; CDR3aa: CASSSWAQSYEQYF; CDR3nt: TGTGCCAGCAGTTCATGGGCCCAATCCTACGAGCAGTACTTC